This is a list of T cell receptor beta chains from one sample in a study of blood T cell repertoires in COVID-19. Measured with immunoSEQ multiplex PCR; TCRdb has only the in-frame clones, and not every one. Among 200,000 to 250,000 clones listed, roughly four fifths were seen once. The sequenced sample consisted of peripheral blood. These TCRs come from a woman aged 50 to 60 with active or convalescent COVID-19. The CDR3 runs from the conserved cysteine through the conserved F or W. The D gene is left open where the match is weak. Clone sizes are given selectively: once, few, many, or a class where the clone is expanded.

size | J | V | D | CDR3 | DNA
. | TRBJ2-2 | TRBV18 | . | CASSHSEIGELFF | TGTGCCAGCTCACATAGCGAGATCGGGGAGCTGTTTTTT
. | TRBJ2-6 | TRBV27 | . | CASSLSRVSGANVLTF | TGTGCCAGCAGTTTATCGCGGGTAAGCGGGGCCAACGTCCTGACTTTC
. | TRBJ1-2 | TRBV19 | TRBD1 | CATLLDRGYGYTF | TGTGCCACCCTGCTTGACAGGGGCTATGGCTACACCTTC
. | TRBJ2-4 | TRBV27 | . | CASSALNRILAKNIQYF | TGTGCCAGCAGTGCGCTGAACAGAATCCTAGCCAAAAACATTCAGTACTTC
. | TRBJ2-3 | TRBV19 | TRBD2 | CASSPLAGGLIGTDTQYF | TGTGCCAGTAGTCCACTAGCGGGGGGACTAATCGGCACAGATACGCAGTATTTT
. | TRBJ2-1 | TRBV6-2/TRBV6-3 | TRBD2 | CASSYGLAFGSYNEQFF | TGTGCCAGCAGTTACGGACTAGCCTTTGGGTCCTACAATGAGCAGTTCTTC
. | TRBJ1-2 | TRBV24-1 | . | CATSDLTTGHGYTF | TGTGCCACCAGTGATTTGACGACAGGCCATGGCTACACCTTC
. | TRBJ2-2 | TRBV7-9 | . | CASSLGSGTGELFF | TGTGCCAGCAGCTTAGGGTCGGGGACCGGGGAGCTGTTTTTT
. | TRBJ1-6 | TRBV5-1 | TRBD1 | CASSRLQGGSSYNSPLHF | TGCGCCAGCAGCCGTCTACAGGGGGGAAGCTCCTATAATTCACCCCTCCACTTT
. | TRBJ2-3 | TRBV29-1 | TRBD1 | CSVKTGKGDTQYF | TGCAGCGTCAAGACAGGGAAGGGAGATACGCAGTATTTT
. | TRBJ1-2 | TRBV6-5 | . | CASKEVGTSAYGYTF | TGTGCCAGCAAGGAGGTAGGGACATCCGCCTATGGCTACACCTTC
. | TRBJ2-1 | TRBV9 | TRBD2 | CASSPRPGTSGSDEQFF | TGTGCCAGCAGCCCCCGACCCGGGACTAGCGGGAGCGATGAGCAGTTCTTC
once | TRBJ2-7 | TRBV11-2 | TRBD1 | CASSFGQGLSYEQYF | TGTGCCAGCAGCTTCGGACAGGGTCTATCCTACGAGCAGTACTTC
few | TRBJ2-1 | TRBV28 | TRBD2 | CASTFGSSGNEQFF | TGTGCCAGCACATTCGGAAGTAGCGGGAATGAGCAGTTCTTC
. | TRBJ1-5 | TRBV6-6 | TRBD1 | CASSQTRDSRALGQPQHF | TGTGCCAGCAGTCAAACCCGGGACAGCCGTGCACTCGGTCAGCCCCAGCATTTT
once | TRBJ2-5 | TRBV2 | . | CASREGGGPQETQYF | TGTGCCAGCCGAGAGGGGGGGGGCCCACAAGAGACCCAGTACTTC